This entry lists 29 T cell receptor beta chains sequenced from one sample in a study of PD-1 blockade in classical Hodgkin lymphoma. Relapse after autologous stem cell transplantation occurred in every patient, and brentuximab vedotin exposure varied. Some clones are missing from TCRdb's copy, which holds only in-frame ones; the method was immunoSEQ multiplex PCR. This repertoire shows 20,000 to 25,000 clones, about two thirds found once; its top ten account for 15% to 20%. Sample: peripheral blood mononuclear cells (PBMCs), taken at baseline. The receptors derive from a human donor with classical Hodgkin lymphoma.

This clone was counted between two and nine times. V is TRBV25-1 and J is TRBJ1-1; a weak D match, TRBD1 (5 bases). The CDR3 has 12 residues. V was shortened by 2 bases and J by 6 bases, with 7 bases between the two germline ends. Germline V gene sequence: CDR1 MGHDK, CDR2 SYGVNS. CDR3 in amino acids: CASSEDSSEAFF. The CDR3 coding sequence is TGTGCCAGCAGTGAAGACAGCTCTGAAGCTTTCTTT. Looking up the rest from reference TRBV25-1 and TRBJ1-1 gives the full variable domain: EADIYQTPRYLVIGTGKKITLECSQTMGHDKMYWYQQDPGMELHLIHYSYGVNSTEKGDLSSESTVSRIRTEHFPLTLESARPSHTSQYLCASSEDSSEAFFGQGTRLTVV.

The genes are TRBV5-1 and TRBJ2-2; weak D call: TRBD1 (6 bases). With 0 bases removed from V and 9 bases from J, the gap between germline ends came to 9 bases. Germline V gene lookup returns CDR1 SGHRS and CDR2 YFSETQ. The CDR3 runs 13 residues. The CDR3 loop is CASSLDRDRELFF. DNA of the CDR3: TGCGCCAGCAGCTTGGACAGGGATCGGGAGCTGTTTTTT.

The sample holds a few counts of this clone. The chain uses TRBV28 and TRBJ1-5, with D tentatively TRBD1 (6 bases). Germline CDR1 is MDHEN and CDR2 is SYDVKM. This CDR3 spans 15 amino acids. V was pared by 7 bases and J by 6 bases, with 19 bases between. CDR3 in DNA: TGTGCCAGCACCCAAGGGCGGGGGGCAGGTCAGCCCCAGCATTTT. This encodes CASTQGRGAGQPQHF.

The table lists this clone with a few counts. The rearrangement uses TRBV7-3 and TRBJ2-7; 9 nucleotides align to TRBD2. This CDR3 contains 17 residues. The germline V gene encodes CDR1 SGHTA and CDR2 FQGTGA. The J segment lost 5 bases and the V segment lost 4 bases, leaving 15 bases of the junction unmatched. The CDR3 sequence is CASSSLTTGTSYHEQYF. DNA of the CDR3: TGTGCCAGCAGCTCCTTGACAACCGGGACTAGCTACCACGAGCAGTACTTC.

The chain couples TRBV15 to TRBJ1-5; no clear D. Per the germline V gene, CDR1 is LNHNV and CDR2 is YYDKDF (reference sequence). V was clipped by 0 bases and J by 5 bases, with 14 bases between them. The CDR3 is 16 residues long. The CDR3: CATSRELDLRDQPQHF. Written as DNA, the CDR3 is TGTGCCACCAGCAGAGAGTTGGACCTTCGAGATCAGCCCCAGCATTTT.

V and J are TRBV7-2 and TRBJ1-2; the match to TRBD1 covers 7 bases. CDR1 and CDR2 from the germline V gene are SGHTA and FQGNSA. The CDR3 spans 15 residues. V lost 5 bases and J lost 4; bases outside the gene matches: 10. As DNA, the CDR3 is TGTGCCAGCAGCCCCAGACAGGGAGCACGCTATGGCTACACCTTC. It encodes CASSPRQGARYGYTF. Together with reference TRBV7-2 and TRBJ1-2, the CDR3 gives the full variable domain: GAGVSQSPSNKVTEKGKDVELRCDPISGHTALYWYRQSLGQGLEFLIYFQGNSAPDKSGLPSDRFSAERTGGSVSTLTIQRTQQEDSAVYLCASSPRQGARYGYTFGSGTRLTVV.

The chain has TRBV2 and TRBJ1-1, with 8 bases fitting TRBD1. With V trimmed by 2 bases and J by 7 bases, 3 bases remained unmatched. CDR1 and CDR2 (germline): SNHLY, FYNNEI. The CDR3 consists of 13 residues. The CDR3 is CASSERTGLEAFF. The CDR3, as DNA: TGTGCCAGCAGTGAAAGGACAGGGCTTGAAGCTTTCTTT.

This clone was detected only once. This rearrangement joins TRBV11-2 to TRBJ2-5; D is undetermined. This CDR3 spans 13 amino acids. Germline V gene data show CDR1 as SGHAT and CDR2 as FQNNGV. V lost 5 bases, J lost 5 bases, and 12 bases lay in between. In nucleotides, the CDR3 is TGTGCCAGCAGCATCTACGGTTGGGAGACCCAGTACTTC. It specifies CASSIYGWETQYF.

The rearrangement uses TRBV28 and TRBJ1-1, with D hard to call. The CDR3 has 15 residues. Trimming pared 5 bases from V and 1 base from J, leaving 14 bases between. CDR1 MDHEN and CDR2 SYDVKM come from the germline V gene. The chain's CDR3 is CASSLISPRNTEAFF. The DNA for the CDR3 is TGTGCCAGCAGTCTAATATCCCCGAGGAACACTGAAGCTTTCTTT. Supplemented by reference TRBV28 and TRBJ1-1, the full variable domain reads DVKVTQSSRYLVKRTGEKVFLECVQDMDHENMFWYRQDPGLGLRLIYFSYDVKMKEKGDIPEGYSVSREKKERFSLILESASTNQTSMYLCASSLISPRNTEAFFGQGTRLTVV.

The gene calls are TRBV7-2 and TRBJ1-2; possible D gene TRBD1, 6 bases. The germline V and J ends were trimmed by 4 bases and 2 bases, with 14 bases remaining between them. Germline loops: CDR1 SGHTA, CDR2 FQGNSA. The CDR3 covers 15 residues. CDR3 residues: CASSSGHRLNYGYTF. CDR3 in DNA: TGTGCCAGCAGCTCGGGACATCGCTTAAACTATGGCTACACCTTC.

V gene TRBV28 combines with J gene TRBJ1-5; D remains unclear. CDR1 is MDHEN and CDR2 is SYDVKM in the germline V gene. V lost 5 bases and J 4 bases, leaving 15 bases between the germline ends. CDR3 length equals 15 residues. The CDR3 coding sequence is TGTGCCAGCAGTGGGTGGGGAGGAGGGAATCAGCCCCAGCATTTT. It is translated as CASSGWGGGNQPQHF.

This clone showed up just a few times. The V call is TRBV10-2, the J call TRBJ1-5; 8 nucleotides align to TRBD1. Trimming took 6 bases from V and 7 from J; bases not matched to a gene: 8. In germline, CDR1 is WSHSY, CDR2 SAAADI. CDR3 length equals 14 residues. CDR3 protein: CASRGQALGQPQHF. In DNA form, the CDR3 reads TGCGCCAGCAGGGGACAGGCCCTCGGGCAGCCCCAGCATTTT.

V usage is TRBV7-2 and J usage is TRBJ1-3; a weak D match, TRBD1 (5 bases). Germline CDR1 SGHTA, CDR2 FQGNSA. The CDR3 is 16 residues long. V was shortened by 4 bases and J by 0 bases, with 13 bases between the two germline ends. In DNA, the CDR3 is TGTGCCAGCAGCTATTCGGACACCACCTCTGGAAACACCATATATTTT. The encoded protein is CASSYSDTTSGNTIYF.

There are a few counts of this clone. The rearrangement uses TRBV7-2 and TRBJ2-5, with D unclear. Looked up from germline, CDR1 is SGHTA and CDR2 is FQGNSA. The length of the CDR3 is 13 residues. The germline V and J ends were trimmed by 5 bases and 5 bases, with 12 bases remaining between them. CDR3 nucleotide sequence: TGTGCCAGCAGCCTCTCCCCGCGGGAGACCCAGTACTTC. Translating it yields CASSLSPRETQYF.

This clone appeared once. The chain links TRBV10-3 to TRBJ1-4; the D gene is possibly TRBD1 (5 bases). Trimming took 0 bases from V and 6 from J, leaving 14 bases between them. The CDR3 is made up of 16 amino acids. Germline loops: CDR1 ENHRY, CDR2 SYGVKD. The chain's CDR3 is CAISESSAGSYEKLFF. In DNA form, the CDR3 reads TGTGCCATCAGTGAGTCGTCGGCAGGGAGTTATGAAAAACTGTTTTTT.

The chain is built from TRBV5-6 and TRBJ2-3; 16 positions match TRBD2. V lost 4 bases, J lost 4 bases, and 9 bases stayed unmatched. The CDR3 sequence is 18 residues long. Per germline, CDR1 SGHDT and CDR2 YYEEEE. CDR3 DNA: TGTGCCAGCAGCATACCGGGACTAGCGGGAGGGCCCGCAGATACGCAGTATTTT. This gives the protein CASSIPGLAGGPADTQYF.

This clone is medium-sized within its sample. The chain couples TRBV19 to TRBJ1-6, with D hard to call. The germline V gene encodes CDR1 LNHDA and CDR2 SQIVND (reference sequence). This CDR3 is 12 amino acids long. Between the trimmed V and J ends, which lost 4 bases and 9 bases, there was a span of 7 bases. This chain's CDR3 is CASSNPVSPLHF. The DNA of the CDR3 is TGTGCCAGTAGTAATCCTGTTTCACCCCTCCACTTT. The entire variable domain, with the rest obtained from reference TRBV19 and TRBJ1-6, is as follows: DGGITQSPKYLFRKEGQNVTLSCEQNLNHDAMYWYRQDPGQGLRLIYYSQIVNDFQKGDIAEGYSVSREKKESFPLTVTSAQKNPTAFYLCASSNPVSPLHFGNGTRLTVT.

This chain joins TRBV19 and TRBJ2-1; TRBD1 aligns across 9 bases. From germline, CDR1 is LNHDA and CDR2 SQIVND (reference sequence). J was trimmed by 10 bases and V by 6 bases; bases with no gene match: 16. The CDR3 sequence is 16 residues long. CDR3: CASRKTGQGNSMEQFF. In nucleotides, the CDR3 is TGTGCCAGTAGGAAAACGGGACAGGGTAACTCGATGGAGCAGTTCTTC. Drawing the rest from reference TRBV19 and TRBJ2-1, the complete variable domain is DGGITQSPKYLFRKEGQNVTLSCEQNLNHDAMYWYRQDPGQGLRLIYYSQIVNDFQKGDIAEGYSVSREKKESFPLTVTSAQKNPTAFYLCASRKTGQGNSMEQFFGPGTRLTVL.

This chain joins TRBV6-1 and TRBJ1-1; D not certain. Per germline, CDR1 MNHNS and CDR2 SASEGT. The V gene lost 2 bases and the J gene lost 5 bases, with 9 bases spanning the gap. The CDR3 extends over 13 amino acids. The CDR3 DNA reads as TGTGCCAGCAGTGAAACCGTAGGAACTGAAGCTTTCTTT. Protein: CASSETVGTEAFF.

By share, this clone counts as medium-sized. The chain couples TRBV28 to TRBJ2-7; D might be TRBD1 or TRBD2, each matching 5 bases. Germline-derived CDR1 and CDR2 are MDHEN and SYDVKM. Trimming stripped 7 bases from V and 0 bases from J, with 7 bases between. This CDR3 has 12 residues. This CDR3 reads CASTGSSYEQYF. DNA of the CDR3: TGTGCCAGCACAGGGAGCTCCTACGAGCAGTACTTC.

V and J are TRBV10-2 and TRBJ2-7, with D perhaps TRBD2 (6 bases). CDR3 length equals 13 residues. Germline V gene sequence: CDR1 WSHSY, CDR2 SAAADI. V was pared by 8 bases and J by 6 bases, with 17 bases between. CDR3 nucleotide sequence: TGCGCCAGCCAGCGGGCCCTCGCGGGCGAGCAGTACTTC. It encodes CASQRALAGEQYF.

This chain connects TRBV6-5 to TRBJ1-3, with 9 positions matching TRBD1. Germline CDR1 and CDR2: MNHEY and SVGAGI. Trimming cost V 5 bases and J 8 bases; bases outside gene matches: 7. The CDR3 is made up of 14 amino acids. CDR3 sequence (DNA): TGTGCCAGCAGTCCGGACAGGGGAGGTTACACCATATATTTT. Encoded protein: CASSPDRGGYTIYF.

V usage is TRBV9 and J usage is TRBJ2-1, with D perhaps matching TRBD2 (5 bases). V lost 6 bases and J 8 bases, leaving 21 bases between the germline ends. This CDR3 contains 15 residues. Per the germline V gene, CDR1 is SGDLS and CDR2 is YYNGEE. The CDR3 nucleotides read TGTGCCAGCACGATCCGGGGAAGTCACAGCGATGAGCAGTTCTTC. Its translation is CASTIRGSHSDEQFF.

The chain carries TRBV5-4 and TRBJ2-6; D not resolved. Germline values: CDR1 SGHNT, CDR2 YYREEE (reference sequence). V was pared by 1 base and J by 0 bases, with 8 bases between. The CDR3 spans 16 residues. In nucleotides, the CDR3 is TGTGCCAGCAGCTTGAAGGTGAGCTCTGGGGCCAACGTCCTGACTTTC. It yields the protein CASSLKVSSGANVLTF. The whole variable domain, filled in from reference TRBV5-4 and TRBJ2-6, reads ETGVTQSPTHLIKTRGQQVTLRCSSQSGHNTVSWYQQALGQGPQFIFQYYREEENGRGNFPPRFSGLQFPNYSSELNVNALELDDSALYLCASSLKVSSGANVLTFGAGSRLTVL.

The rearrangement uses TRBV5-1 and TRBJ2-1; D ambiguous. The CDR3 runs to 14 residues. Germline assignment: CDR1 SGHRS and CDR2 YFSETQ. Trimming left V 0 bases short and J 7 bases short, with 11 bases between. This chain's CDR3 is CASSLGFPANEQFF. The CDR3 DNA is TGCGCCAGCAGCTTGGGCTTCCCGGCGAATGAGCAGTTCTTC.

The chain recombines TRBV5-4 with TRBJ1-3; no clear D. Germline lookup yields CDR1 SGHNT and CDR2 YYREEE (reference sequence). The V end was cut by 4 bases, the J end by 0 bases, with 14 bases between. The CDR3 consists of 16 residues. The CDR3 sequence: CASSLGSSSSGNTIYF. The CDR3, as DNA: TGTGCCAGCAGCCTGGGGTCATCGAGCTCTGGAAACACCATATATTTT.

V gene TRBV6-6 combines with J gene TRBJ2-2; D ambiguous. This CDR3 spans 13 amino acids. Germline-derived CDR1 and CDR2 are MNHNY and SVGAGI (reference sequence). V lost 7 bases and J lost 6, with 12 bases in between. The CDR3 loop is CASIVEIPGELFF. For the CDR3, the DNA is TGTGCCAGCATAGTTGAGATCCCCGGGGAGCTGTTTTTT.

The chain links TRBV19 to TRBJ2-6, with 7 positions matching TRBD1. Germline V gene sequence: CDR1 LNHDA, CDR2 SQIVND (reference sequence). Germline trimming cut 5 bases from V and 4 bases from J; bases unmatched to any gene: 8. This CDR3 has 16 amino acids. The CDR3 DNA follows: TGTGCCAGTAGTGGAAGGGGGCGCGTGGGGGCCAACGTCCTGACTTTC. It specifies CASSGRGRVGANVLTF.

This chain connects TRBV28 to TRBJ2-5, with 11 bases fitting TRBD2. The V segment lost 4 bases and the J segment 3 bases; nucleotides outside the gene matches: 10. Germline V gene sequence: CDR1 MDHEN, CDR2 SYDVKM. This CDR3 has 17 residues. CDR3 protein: CASSWGLAAREKETQYF. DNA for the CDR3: TGTGCCAGCAGTTGGGGACTAGCGGCAAGAGAAAAAGAGACCCAGTACTTC.